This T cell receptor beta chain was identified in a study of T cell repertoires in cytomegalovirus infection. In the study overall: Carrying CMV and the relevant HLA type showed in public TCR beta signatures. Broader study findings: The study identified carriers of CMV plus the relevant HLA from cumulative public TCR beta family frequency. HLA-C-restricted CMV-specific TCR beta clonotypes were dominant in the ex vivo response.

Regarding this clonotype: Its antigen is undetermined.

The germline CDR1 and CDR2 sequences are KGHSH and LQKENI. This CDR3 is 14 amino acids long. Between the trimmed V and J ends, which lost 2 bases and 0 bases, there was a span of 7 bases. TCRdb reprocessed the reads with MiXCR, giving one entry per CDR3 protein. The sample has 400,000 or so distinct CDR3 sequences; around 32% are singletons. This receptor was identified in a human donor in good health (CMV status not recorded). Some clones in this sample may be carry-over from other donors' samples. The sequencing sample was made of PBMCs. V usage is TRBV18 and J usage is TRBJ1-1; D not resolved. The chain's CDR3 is CASSPKTLNTEAFF. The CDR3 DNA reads TGTGCCAGCTCACCAAAAACTCTGAACACTGAAGCTTTCTTT. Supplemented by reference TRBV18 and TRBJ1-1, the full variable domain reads NAGVMQNPRHLVRRRGQEARLRCSPMKGHSHVYWYRQLPEEGLKFMVYLQKENIIDESGMPKERFSAEFPKEGPSILRIQQVVRGDSAAYFCASSPKTLNTEAFFGQGTRLTVV.